This entry lists 32 T cell receptor beta chains sequenced from one sample in a study of CD8+CD57+ T cells in acquired aplastic anemia. Genomic DNA served as template for TCR beta VDJ and CDR3 profiling. TCRdb re-called the reads through MiXCR, storing one row per CDR3 protein. The table lists 150,000 to 200,000 distinct CDR3 sequences, about 48% of them singletons. Sequences were obtained from sorted CD4+, CD8+, or CD8+CD57+ T cells (not recorded which) from PBMCs. The receptors were gathered from a human donor in good health.

There are many counts of this clonotype. The chain employs TRBV20-1 and TRBJ1-1; D gene ambiguous. Germline loops: CDR1 DFQATT, CDR2 SNEGSKA (reference sequence). Trimming cost V 2 bases and J 2 bases, with 3 bases left between them. CDR3 size: 11 residues. CDR3 DNA: TGCAGTGCTAGATCTAACACTGAAGCTTTCTTT. Its protein is CSARSNTEAFF.

This chain links TRBV10-3 with TRBJ1-2, with D tentatively TRBD1 (5 bases). Trimming pared 3 bases from V and 8 bases from J, leaving 13 bases between. This CDR3 comprises 13 residues. Germline V gene data show CDR1 as ENHRY and CDR2 as SYGVKD. The CDR3 nucleotides read TGTGCCATCAGTGAAGATCAGGGATACGGCTACACCTTC. Amino acids: CAISEDQGYGYTF.

This clonotype showed up many times. The chain carries TRBV6-6 and TRBJ1-6; D unresolved. The ends were cut back, 2 bases at V and 2 bases at J, with 7 bases in the middle. Germline lookup yields CDR1 MNHNY and CDR2 SVGAGI (reference sequence). This CDR3 has 15 residues. In DNA form, the CDR3 reads TGTGCCAGCAGTTACGGGATGGCCTATAATTCACCCCTCCACTTT. This codes for CASSYGMAYNSPLHF.

This clonotype was recorded many times. V and J are TRBV18 and TRBJ2-5; 7 bases align to TRBD2. CDR3 length: 14 residues. The J segment lost 5 bases and the V segment lost 2 bases, leaving 5 bases of the junction unmatched. Germline V gene lookup returns CDR1 KGHSH and CDR2 LQKENI. The CDR3 sequence: CASSPMSGTETQYF. CDR3 DNA sequence: TGTGCCAGCTCACCAATGAGCGGGACGGAGACCCAGTACTTC.

Many counts were recorded for this clonotype. The CDR3 DNA follows: TGTGCCAGCCACTACCGGGCAACCTACGAGCAGTACTTC. Residues: CASHYRATYEQYF. This chain uses TRBV6-1 with TRBJ2-7; D remains ambiguous. Germline V gives CDR1 MNHNS, CDR2 SASEGT. V was clipped by 8 bases and J by 2 bases, with 13 bases between them. The CDR3 spans 13 residues.

This chain uses TRBV5-8 with TRBJ2-2; no definite D call. CDR1 is SGHTS and CDR2 is YDEGEE in the germline V gene. The CDR3 extends over 15 amino acids. V shed 2 bases and J shed 1 base, with 9 bases lying between them. DNA for the CDR3: TGTGCCAGCAGCTTTATGGCAGAGAACACCGGGGAGCTGTTTTTT. It specifies CASSFMAENTGELFF.

This clonotype was detected ten times or more. The chain has TRBV12-3 or TRBV12-4 and TRBJ2-7; D unresolved. V was shortened by 2 bases and J by 7 bases, with 18 bases between the two germline ends. The CDR3 runs to 15 residues. The CDR3 sequence is CASSLLPAAPGEQYF. CDR3 nucleotides: TGTGCCAGCAGTTTACTGCCGGCTGCCCCGGGTGAGCAGTACTTC.

The chain employs TRBV27 and TRBJ2-7; D is perhaps TRBD2 (5 bases). This CDR3 has 12 residues. The V and J ends lost 8 bases and 2 bases respectively, with 10 bases between them. CDR1 MNHEY and CDR2 SMNVEV come from the germline V gene (reference sequence). The CDR3 nucleotides are TGTGCCAGCGCCAGCGGCCCCTACGAGCAGTACTTC. It codes for CASASGPYEQYF.

This clonotype occurred a few times. The rearrangement uses TRBV7-6 and TRBJ2-3; the match to TRBD2 covers 10 bases. With V trimmed by 3 bases and J by 0 bases, 9 bases remained unmatched. This CDR3 is built from 18 residues. Germline CDR1 reads SGHVS; CDR2 reads FNYEAQ. The CDR3 reads CASSFLRVAGGSTDTQYF. The CDR3 DNA is TGTGCCAGCAGCTTCTTAAGGGTAGCGGGGGGTAGCACAGATACGCAGTATTTT. Together with reference TRBV7-6 and TRBJ2-3, the CDR3 gives the full variable domain: GAGVSQSPRYKVTKRGQDVALRCDPISGHVSLYWYRQALGQGPEFLTYFNYEAQQDKSGLPNDRFSAERPEGSISTLTIQRTEQRDSAMYRCASSFLRVAGGSTDTQYFGPGTRLTVL.

With respect to this clonotype: Possible read error: a much larger clone is one base away. The chain employs TRBV27 and TRBJ2-7, with D possibly being TRBD1 (5 bases). CDR3 length equals 14 residues. CDR1 is MNHEY and CDR2 is SMNVEV in the germline V gene (reference sequence). CDR3 sequence: CASSQRQISYEQHF. The CDR3 coding sequence is TGTGCCAGCAGTCAACGACAGATCTCCTACGAGCAGCACTTC.

For this clonotype: Compared with germline, one end of the junction differs, possibly owing to a read error. The J gene is TRBJ2-5, the V gene TRBV7-2; the D gene could be TRBD1 or TRBD2 (6 bases each). The CDR3 runs 12 residues. Germline V gene data show CDR1 as SGHTA and CDR2 as FQGNSA. The CDR3 bases are TGTGCCAGCGGCTTAGGAGGGGGGACCCAGTACTTC. It is translated as CASGLGGGTQYF.

The gene calls are TRBV24-1 and TRBJ1-5; tentatively, D is TRBD1 (6 bases). The CDR3 has 15 residues. Germline loops: CDR1 KGHDR, CDR2 SFDVKD. The V end lost 4 bases, the J end lost 1 base, and 10 bases lay between the germline ends. CDR3 in DNA: TGTGCCACCAGTGACCTGGACAGCAGCAATCAGCCCCAGCATTTT. It encodes CATSDLDSSNQPQHF.

The chain recombines TRBV6-1 with TRBJ2-2; TRBD1 is a possible D gene (6 bases). CDR3 size: 16 residues. Germline V gene sequence: CDR1 MNHNS, CDR2 SASEGT. Trimming removed 7 bases from V and 3 bases from J, with 18 bases in between. The CDR3 DNA follows: TGTGCCAGCACCTTCTCCCGGGACACCGACACCGGGGAGCTGTTTTTT. Translating it yields CASTFSRDTDTGELFF.

This clonotype was seen a single time. The V and J genes are TRBV11-2 and TRBJ2-1; 11 bases are shared with TRBD1. Germline trimming cut 5 bases from V and 1 base from J; bases unmatched to any gene: 1. CDR1 and CDR2 (germline): SGHAT, FQNNGV. The CDR3 contains 15 residues. For the CDR3, the DNA is TGTGCCAGCAGCAGGGACAGGGGGTCCTACAATGAGCAGTTCTTC. Its protein product is CASSRDRGSYNEQFF. The whole variable domain, filled in from reference TRBV11-2 and TRBJ2-1, reads EAGVAQSPRYKIIEKRQSVAFWCNPISGHATLYWYQQILGQGPKLLIQFQNNGVVDDSQLPKDRFSAERLKGVDSTLKIQPAKLEDSAVYLCASSRDRGSYNEQFFGPGTRLTVL.

The sample holds many counts of this clonotype. The CDR3 DNA is TGTGCCAGCATGACCGGGCCCAGCGCCTCCTACGAGCAGTACTTC. It specifies CASMTGPSASYEQYF. This chain joins TRBV2 and TRBJ2-7; D gene ambiguous. Trimming took 7 bases from V and 0 from J, leaving 16 bases between them. The germline CDR1 and CDR2 sequences are SNHLY and FYNNEI. The CDR3 spans 15 residues.

This clonotype was detected many times. The chain combines TRBV11-3 with TRBJ2-7, with 11 bases identical to TRBD2. Per germline, CDR1 SGHNT and CDR2 YENEEA. The CDR3 has 14 residues. V dropped 4 bases and J dropped 5; count of bases not matched to a gene: 4. CDR3 sequence reads: CASSSGLADNEQYF. In DNA form, the CDR3 reads TGTGCCAGCAGCTCGGGACTAGCGGATAACGAGCAGTACTTC.

This clonotype turned up a few times. V is TRBV15 and J is TRBJ1-1; D call uncertain. CDR1 is LNHNV and CDR2 is YYDKDF in the germline V gene (reference sequence). This CDR3 has 14 residues. Trimming shortened V by 0 bases and J by 1 base, and 6 bases separated the two germline ends. The CDR3 spells CATSRDWRNTEAFF. The CDR3 DNA reads as TGTGCCACCAGCAGAGATTGGAGGAACACTGAAGCTTTCTTT.

The J gene is TRBJ1-6, the V gene TRBV19, with 11 positions matching TRBD1. CDR1 and CDR2 from the germline V gene are LNHDA and SQIVND (reference sequence). Unmatched junction bases numbered 3, after V lost 6 bases and J lost 8 bases. CDR3 length: 14 residues. The CDR3 nucleotides read TGTGCCAGTAGCACGGGACAGGGGGATTCACCCCTCCACTTT. As protein: CASSTGQGDSPLHF.

This clonotype was seen repeatedly, ten times or more. The CDR3: CASSSGGVGGETQYF. CDR3 bases: TGTGCCAGCAGCTCAGGGGGAGTGGGAGGAGAGACCCAGTACTTC. This rearrangement joins TRBV7-3 to TRBJ2-5, with D perhaps matching TRBD1 (7 bases). Germline assignment: CDR1 SGHTA and CDR2 FQGTGA. This CDR3 has 15 amino acids. V was clipped by 4 bases and J by 4 bases, with 16 bases between them.

This chain connects TRBV20-1 to TRBJ2-7, with D uncertain. This CDR3 is 16 amino acids long. The germline V gene has CDR1 DFQATT and CDR2 SNEGSKA (reference sequence). CDR3 amino acids: CSVILPRAGVLREQYF. CDR3 sequence (DNA): TGCAGCGTAATTCTACCTAGGGCAGGAGTCCTTAGAGAGCAGTACTTC.

This chain uses TRBV7-2 with TRBJ1-5; tentative D call: TRBD1 (5 bases). Trimming pared 3 bases from V and 4 bases from J, leaving 7 bases between. Germline values: CDR1 SGHTA, CDR2 FQGNSA. The CDR3 extends over 13 amino acids. The CDR3 spells CASSFRQNQPQHF. In DNA, the CDR3 is TGTGCCAGCAGCTTTCGACAGAATCAGCCCCAGCATTTT.

This clonotype was picked up one time. The chain uses TRBV7-2 and TRBJ2-1; perhaps TRBD2 as D (5 bases). V was pared by 0 bases and J by 9 bases, with 9 bases between. Germline CDR1 is SGHTA and CDR2 is FQGNSA. CDR3 size: 13 residues. The CDR3 bases are TGTGCCAGCAGCTTAGCGGGAGAAACTGAGCAGTTCTTC. Amino acid sequence: CASSLAGETEQFF.

This clonotype came up a few times. The chain links TRBV11-2 to TRBJ2-1, with TRBD2 identical over 14 bases. CDR3 length: 16 amino acids. Germline V lookup: CDR1 SGHAT, CDR2 FQNNGV. V was pared by 1 base and J by 9 bases, with 5 bases of the junction left unmatched. CDR3 residues: CASSLVGLAGAGEQFF. CDR3 nucleotides: TGTGCCAGCAGCTTAGTGGGACTAGCGGGAGCGGGTGAGCAGTTCTTC.

The chain employs TRBV2 and TRBJ1-5; TRBD1 matches 10 bases. Trimming at V came to 3 bases and at J to 2 bases, leaving 7 bases not matched to a gene. Germline V lookup: CDR1 SNHLY, CDR2 FYNNEI. CDR3 length: 17 amino acids. The CDR3 nucleotides are TGTGCCAGCAGTGACCTCCGGACAGGGGGTGGCAATCAGCCCCAGCATTTT. This translates into CASSDLRTGGGNQPQHF.

In its sample, this clonotype was seen many times. The rearrangement links TRBV19 to TRBJ2-3, with 7 bases identical to TRBD2. J gave up 1 base and V 6 bases, and 1 base lay outside the gene matches. Germline CDR1 reads LNHDA; CDR2 reads SQIVND (reference sequence). This CDR3 contains 13 residues. In DNA form, the CDR3 reads TGTGCCAGTAGCCTAGCGGGCACAGATACGCAGTATTTT. Translation: CASSLAGTDTQYF.

This clonotype was counted ten times or more. J is TRBJ2-2 and V is TRBV29-1; D is unresolved. The CDR3 contains 13 residues. With 6 bases removed from V and 2 bases from J, the gap between germline ends came to 10 bases. Per the germline V gene, CDR1 is SQVTM and CDR2 is ANQGSEA. CDR3 sequence: CSVPWLNTGELFF. CDR3 sequence (DNA): TGCAGCGTCCCGTGGTTAAACACCGGGGAGCTGTTTTTT.

This clonotype is a singleton in its sample. V is TRBV6-2 or TRBV6-3 and J is TRBJ2-7, with TRBD1 matching over 8 bases. The germline V gene has CDR1 MNHEY and CDR2 SVGEGT. V was clipped by 2 bases and J by 2 bases; unmatched bases: 5. This CDR3 spans 15 amino acids. CDR3 loop: CASSYTTGDTYEQYF. In nucleotides, the CDR3 is TGTGCCAGCAGTTACACGACAGGGGATACCTACGAGCAGTACTTC.

The rearrangement joins TRBV7-2 to TRBJ1-1, with 9 bases aligning to TRBD1. The CDR3 totals 15 residues. V was clipped by 5 bases and J by 4 bases; unmatched bases: 8. The germline CDR1 and CDR2 sequences are SGHTA and FQGNSA. The CDR3 DNA reads TGTGCCAGCAGCGTGACAGGGGGTCAGGGCACTGAAGCTTTCTTT. Its protein product is CASSVTGGQGTEAFF.

V usage is TRBV11-1 and J usage is TRBJ2-3, with 9 positions matching TRBD2. The germline CDR1 and CDR2 sequences are SGHAT and FQDESV (reference sequence). This CDR3 contains 16 residues. V gave up 2 bases and J gave up 3 bases; unmatched junction bases: 6. Here the CDR3 reads CASSLSAGGGTDTQYF. The CDR3 DNA reads TGTGCCAGCAGCTTATCAGCGGGGGGAGGGACAGATACGCAGTATTTT.

This chain uses TRBV2 with TRBJ2-7, with 9 bases fitting TRBD1. V trimming: 5 bases; J trimming: 1 base; junction bases outside the gene matches: 6. Germline CDR1 is SNHLY and CDR2 is FYNNEI. The CDR3 contains 15 residues. CDR3 sequence reads: CASSLWDRVSYEQYF. In nucleotides, the CDR3 is TGTGCCAGCAGTTTATGGGACAGGGTATCCTACGAGCAGTACTTC. The variable domain in full, completed from reference TRBV2 and TRBJ2-7, reads EPEVTQTPSHQVTQMGQEVILRCVPISNHLYFYWYRQILGQKVEFLVSFYNNEISEKSEIFDDQFSVERPDGSNFTLKIRSTKLEDSAMYFCASSLWDRVSYEQYFGPGTRLTVT.

This clonotype occurred many times. The CDR3: CASSQGSRTGSYNEQFF. CDR3 bases: TGTGCCAGCAGCCAAGGATCCCGGACAGGCTCCTACAATGAGCAGTTCTTC. The V gene is TRBV3-1, the J gene TRBJ2-1; TRBD1 agrees at 7 bases. The CDR3 has 17 residues. Germline values: CDR1 LGHDT, CDR2 YNNKEL (reference sequence). V lost 1 base to trimming and J lost 0 bases; unmatched junction nucleotides: 6.

The sample holds many counts of this clonotype. This chain connects TRBV12-3 or TRBV12-4 to TRBJ1-4; a weak D match, TRBD1 (5 bases). The CDR3 is 12 amino acids. Trimming took 7 bases from V and 4 from J, leaving 7 bases between them. The DNA for the CDR3 is TGTGCCAGCATGGGGGATAATGAAAAACTGTTTTTT. Translation: CASMGDNEKLFF.